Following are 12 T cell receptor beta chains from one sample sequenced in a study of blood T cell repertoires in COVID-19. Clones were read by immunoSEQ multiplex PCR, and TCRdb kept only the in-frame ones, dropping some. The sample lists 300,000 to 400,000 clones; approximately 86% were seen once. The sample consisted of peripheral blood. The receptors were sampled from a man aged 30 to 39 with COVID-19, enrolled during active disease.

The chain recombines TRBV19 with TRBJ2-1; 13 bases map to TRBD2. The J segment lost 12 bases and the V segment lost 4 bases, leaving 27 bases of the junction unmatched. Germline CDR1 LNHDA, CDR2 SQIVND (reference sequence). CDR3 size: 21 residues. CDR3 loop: CASSTQAGRSRTSGSLSGQFF. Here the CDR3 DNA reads TGTGCCAGTAGTACGCAAGCGGGACGTTCACGGACTAGCGGGAGTTTGAGCGGGCAGTTCTTC.

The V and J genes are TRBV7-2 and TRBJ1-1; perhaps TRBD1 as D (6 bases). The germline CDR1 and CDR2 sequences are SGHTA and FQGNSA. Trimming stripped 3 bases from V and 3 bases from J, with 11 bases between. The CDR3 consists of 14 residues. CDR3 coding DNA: TGTGCCAGCAGCTTTTGGTCAGGGGACACTGAAGCTTTCTTT. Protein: CASSFWSGDTEAFF.

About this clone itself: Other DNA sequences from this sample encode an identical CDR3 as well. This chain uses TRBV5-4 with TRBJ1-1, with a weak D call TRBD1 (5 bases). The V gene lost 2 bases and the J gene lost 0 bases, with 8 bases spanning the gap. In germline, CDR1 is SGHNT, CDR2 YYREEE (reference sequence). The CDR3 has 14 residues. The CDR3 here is CASSFGGLNTEAFF. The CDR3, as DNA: TGTGCCAGCAGCTTCGGGGGACTGAACACTGAAGCTTTCTTT. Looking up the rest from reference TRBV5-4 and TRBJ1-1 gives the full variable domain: ETGVTQSPTHLIKTRGQQVTLRCSSQSGHNTVSWYQQALGQGPQFIFQYYREEENGRGNFPPRFSGLQFPNYSSELNVNALELDDSALYLCASSFGGLNTEAFFGQGTRLTVV.

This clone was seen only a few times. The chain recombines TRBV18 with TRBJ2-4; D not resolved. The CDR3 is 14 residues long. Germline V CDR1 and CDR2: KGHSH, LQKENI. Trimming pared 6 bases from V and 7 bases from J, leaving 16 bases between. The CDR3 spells CASSRADRPNIQYF. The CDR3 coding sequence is TGTGCCAGCTCCCGTGCGGATAGGCCCAACATTCAGTACTTC. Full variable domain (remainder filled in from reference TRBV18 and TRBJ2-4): NAGVMQNPRHLVRRRGQEARLRCSPMKGHSHVYWYRQLPEEGLKFMVYLQKENIIDESGMPKERFSAEFPKEGPSILRIQQVVRGDSAAYFCASSRADRPNIQYFGAGTRLSVL.

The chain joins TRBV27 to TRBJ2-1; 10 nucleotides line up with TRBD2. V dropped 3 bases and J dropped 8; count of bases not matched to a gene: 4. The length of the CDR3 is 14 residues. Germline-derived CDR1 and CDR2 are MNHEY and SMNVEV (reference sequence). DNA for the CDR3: TGTGCCAGCAGTTTTTCTAGCGGGAGTGATGAGCAGTTCTTC. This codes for CASSFSSGSDEQFF.

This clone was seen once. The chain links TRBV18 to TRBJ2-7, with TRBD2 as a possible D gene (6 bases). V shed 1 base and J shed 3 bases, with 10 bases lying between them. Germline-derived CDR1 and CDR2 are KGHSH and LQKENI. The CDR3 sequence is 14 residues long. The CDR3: CASSPRRGIYEQYF. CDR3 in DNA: TGTGCCAGCTCACCACGCCGGGGGATCTACGAGCAGTACTTC.

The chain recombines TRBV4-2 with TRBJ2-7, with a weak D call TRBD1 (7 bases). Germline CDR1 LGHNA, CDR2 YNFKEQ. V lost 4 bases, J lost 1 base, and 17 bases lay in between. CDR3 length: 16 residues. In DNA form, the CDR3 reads TGTGCCAGCAGCCGCCCCAGGGGGGAAGGATCCTACGAGCAGTACTTC. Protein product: CASSRPRGEGSYEQYF.

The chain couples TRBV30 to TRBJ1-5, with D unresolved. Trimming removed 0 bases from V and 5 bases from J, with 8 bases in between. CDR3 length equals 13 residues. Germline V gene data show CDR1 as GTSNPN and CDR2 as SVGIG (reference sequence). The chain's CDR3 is CAWSVAVHQPQHF. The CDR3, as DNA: TGTGCCTGGAGTGTAGCCGTTCATCAGCCCCAGCATTTT. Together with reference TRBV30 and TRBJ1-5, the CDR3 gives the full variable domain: SQTIHQWPATLVQPVGSPLSLECTVEGTSNPNLYWYRQAAGRGLQLLFYSVGIGQISSEVPQNLSASRPQDRQFILSSKKLLLSDSGFYLCAWSVAVHQPQHFGDGTRLSIL.

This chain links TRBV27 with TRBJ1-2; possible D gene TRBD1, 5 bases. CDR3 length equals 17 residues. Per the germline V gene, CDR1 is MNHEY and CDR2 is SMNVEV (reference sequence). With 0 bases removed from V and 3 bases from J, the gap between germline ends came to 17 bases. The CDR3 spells CASSLSRRGRGDYGYTF. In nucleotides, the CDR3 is TGTGCCAGCAGTTTATCGAGAAGGGGACGGGGGGACTATGGCTACACCTTC.

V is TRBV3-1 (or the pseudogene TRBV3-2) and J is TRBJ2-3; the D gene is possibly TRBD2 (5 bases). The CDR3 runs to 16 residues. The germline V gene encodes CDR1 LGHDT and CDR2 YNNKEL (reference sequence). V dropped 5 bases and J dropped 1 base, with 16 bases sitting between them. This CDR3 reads CASSSPRGWGTDTQYF. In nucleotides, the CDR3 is TGTGCCAGCAGCTCCCCCCGAGGGTGGGGCACAGATACGCAGTATTTT.

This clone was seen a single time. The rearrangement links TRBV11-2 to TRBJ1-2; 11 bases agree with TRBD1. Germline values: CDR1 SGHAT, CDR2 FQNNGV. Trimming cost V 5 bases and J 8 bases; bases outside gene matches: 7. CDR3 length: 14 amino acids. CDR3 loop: CASSPGDRGSGYTF. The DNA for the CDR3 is TGTGCCAGCAGCCCCGGGGACAGGGGGAGCGGCTACACCTTC.

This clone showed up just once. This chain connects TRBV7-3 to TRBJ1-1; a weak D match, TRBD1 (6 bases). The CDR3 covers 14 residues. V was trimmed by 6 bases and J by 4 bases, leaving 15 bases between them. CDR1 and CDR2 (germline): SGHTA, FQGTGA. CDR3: CASSPTGGTTEAFF. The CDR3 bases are TGTGCCAGCAGTCCGACAGGAGGAACCACTGAAGCTTTCTTT.